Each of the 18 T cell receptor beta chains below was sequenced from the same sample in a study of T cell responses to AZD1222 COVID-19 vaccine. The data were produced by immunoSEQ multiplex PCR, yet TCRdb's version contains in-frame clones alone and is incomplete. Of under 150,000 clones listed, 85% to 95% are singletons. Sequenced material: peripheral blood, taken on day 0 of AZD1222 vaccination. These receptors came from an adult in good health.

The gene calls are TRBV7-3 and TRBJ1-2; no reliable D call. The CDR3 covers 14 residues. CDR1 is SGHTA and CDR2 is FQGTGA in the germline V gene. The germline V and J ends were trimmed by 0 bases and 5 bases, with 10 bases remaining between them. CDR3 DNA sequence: TGTGCCAGCAGCTTAACAAGGGTGTCATATGGCTACACCTTC. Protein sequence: CASSLTRVSYGYTF.

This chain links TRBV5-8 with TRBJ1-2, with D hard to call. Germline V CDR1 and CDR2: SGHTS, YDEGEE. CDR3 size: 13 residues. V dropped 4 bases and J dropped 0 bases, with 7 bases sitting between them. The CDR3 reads CASSRDSNYGYTF. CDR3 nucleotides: TGTGCCAGCAGCCGAGATTCTAACTATGGCTACACCTTC.

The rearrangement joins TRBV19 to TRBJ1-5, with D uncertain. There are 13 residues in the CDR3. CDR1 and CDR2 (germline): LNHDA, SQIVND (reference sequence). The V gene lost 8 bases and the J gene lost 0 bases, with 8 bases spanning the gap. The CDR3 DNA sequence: TGTGCCAGTCAGGAGTATAGCAATCAGCCCCAGCATTTT. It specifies CASQEYSNQPQHF.

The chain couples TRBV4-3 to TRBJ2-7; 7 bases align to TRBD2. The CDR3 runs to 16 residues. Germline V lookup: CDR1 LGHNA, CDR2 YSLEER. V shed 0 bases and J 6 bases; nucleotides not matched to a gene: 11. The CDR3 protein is CASSQDLARRGSEQYF. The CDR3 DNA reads TGCGCCAGCAGCCAAGATCTGGCCCGGCGGGGGTCCGAGCAGTACTTC.

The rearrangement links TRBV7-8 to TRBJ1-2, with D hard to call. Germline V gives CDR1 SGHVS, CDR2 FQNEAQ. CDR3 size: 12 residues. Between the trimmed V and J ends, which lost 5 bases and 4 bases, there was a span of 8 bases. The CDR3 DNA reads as TGTGCCAGCAGCCCCAACAGCTATGGCTACACCTTC. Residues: CASSPNSYGYTF.

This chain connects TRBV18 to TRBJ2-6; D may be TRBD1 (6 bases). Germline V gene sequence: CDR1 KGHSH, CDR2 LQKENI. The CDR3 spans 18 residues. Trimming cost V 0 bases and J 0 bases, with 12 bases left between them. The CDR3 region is CASSPPGQQHSGANVLTF. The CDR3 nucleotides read TGTGCCAGCTCACCACCCGGACAGCAGCACTCTGGGGCCAACGTCCTGACTTTC.

For the CDR3, the DNA is TGTGCCAGCTCCAATATACTACAGTTCCATCAGCAGTCAGATACGCAGTATTTT. Protein sequence: CASSNILQFHQQSDTQYF. The genes are TRBV28 and TRBJ2-3; D gene uncertain. CDR1 is MDHEN, CDR2 SYDVKM, per germline. This CDR3 spans 18 amino acids. With 8 bases removed from V and 4 bases from J, the gap between germline ends came to 28 bases.

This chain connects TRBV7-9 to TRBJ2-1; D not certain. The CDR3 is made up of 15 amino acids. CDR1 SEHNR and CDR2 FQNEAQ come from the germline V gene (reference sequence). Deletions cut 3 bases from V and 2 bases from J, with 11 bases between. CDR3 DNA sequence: TGTGCCAGCAGCTTGTTGGAATCCCCCTACAATGAGCAGTTCTTC. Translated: CASSLLESPYNEQFF.

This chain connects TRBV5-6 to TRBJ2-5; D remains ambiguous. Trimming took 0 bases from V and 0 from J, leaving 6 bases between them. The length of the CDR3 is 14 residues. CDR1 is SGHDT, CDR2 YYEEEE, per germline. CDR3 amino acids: CASSLAPNQETQYF. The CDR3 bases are TGTGCCAGCAGCTTGGCGCCGAACCAAGAGACCCAGTACTTC.

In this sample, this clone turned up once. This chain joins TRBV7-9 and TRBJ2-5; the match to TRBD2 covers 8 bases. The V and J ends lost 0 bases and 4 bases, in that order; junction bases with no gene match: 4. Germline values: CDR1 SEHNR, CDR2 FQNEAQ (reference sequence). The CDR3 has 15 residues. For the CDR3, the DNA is TGTGCCAGCAGCTTAGCCGCGGGAGGATCAGAGACCCAGTACTTC. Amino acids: CASSLAAGGSETQYF.

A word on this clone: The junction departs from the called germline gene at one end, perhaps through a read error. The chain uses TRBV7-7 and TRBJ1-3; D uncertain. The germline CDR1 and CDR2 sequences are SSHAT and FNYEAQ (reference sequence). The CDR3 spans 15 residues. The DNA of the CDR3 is TGTGCTAGCAGCTTAGCGAGCGGGTCGGGAAACACCATATATTTT. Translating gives CASSLASGSGNTIYF.

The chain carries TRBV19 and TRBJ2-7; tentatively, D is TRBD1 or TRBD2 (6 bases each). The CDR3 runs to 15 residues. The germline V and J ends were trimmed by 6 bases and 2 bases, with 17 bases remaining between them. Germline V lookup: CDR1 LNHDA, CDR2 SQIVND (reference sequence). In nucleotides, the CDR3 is TGTGCCAGTAGCTTCGGGGGCGGGCCGACCTACGAGCAGTACTTC. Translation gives CASSFGGGPTYEQYF.

DNA for the CDR3: TGTGCCAGCAGCACCTCGACAGGGGGCTCTATGTCACCCCTCCACTTT. Translating gives CASSTSTGGSMSPLHF. The J gene is TRBJ1-6, the V gene TRBV7-9; the match to TRBD1 covers 10 bases. CDR3 length: 16 residues. CDR1 is SEHNR, CDR2 FQNEAQ, per germline (reference sequence). Losses at the gene ends were 5 bases for V and 10 bases for J; bases not matched to a gene: 11. The entire variable domain, with the rest obtained from reference TRBV7-9 and TRBJ1-6, is as follows: DTGVSQNPRHKITKRGQNVTFRCDPISEHNRLYWYRQTLGQGPEFLTYFQNEAQLEKSRLLSDRFSAERPKGSFSTLEIQRTEQGDSAMYLCASSTSTGGSMSPLHFGNGTRLTVT.

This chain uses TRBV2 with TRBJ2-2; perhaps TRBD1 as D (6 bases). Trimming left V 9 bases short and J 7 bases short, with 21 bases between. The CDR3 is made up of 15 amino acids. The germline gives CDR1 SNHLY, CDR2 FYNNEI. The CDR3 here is CASRIQQGRGGELFF. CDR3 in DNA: TGTGCCAGTCGGATTCAACAGGGACGGGGCGGGGAGCTGTTTTTT.

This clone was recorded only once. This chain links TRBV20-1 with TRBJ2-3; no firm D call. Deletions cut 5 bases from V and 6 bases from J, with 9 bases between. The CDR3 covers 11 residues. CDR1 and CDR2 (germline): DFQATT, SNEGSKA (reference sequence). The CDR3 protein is CSARTKDTQYF. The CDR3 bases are TGCAGTGCTCGGACGAAGGATACGCAGTATTTT.

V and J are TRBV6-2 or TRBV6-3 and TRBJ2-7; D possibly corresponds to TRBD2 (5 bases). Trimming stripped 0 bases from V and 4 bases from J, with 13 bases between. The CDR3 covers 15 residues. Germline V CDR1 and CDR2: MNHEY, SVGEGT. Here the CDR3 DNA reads TGTGCCAGCAGTTACTCGGACTCCAGCACTTACGAGCAGTACTTC. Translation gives CASSYSDSSTYEQYF.

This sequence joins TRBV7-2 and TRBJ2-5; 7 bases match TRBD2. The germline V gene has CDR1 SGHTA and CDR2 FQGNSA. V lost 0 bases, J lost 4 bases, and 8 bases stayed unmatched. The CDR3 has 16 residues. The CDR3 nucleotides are TGTGCCAGCAGCTTAGCCGCGACAAGCGGGGTAGAGACCCAGTACTTC. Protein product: CASSLAATSGVETQYF.

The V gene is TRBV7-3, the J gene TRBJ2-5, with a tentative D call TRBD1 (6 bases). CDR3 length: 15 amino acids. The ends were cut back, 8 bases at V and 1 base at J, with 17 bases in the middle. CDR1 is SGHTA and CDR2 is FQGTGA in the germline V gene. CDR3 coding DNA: TGTGCCAGCGGGCAAACAGGGACATTCCAAGAGACCCAGTACTTC. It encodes CASGQTGTFQETQYF. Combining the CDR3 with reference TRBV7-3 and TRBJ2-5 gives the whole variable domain GAGVSQTPSNKVTEKGKYVELRCDPISGHTALYWYRQSLGQGPEFLIYFQGTGAADDSGLPNDRFFAVRPEGSVSTLKIQRTERGDSAVYLCASGQTGTFQETQYFGPGTRLLVL.